A single sample gave rise to the 30 T cell receptor beta chains below, sequenced in a study of cytomegalovirus exposure and HLA in healthy donors. The PCR contained 60 Vbeta and 13 Jbeta primers. The repertoire was sequenced with immunoSEQ multiplex PCR; TCRdb's copy has only in-frame clones and lacks some. This sample yields around 120,000 clones, of which about 80% are seen a single time; 4.5% to 5% belongs to the top ten. Material for sequencing was PBMCs. The source is a man aged 50-59 years in good health and CMV-seropositive.

J is TRBJ1-3 and V is TRBV19; the D is unclear. The germline gives CDR1 LNHDA, CDR2 SQIVND (reference sequence). The CDR3 spans 13 residues. V gave up 9 bases and J gave up 7 bases, with 16 bases separating them. CDR3 protein: CASQDSRRNTIYF. CDR3 in DNA: TGTGCCAGCCAGGACTCTCGGCGGAACACCATATATTTT.

This chain links TRBV19 with TRBJ2-5, with a tentative D call TRBD1 (7 bases). The germline V and J ends were trimmed by 5 bases and 5 bases, with 15 bases remaining between them. The CDR3 totals 14 residues. The germline V gene encodes CDR1 LNHDA and CDR2 SQIVND (reference sequence). CDR3 amino acids: CASSRGTVMETQYF. The DNA of the CDR3 is TGTGCCAGTAGTCGGGGGACAGTAATGGAGACCCAGTACTTC.

This clone was picked up one time. The V and J genes are TRBV4-3 and TRBJ1-6; D gene unclear. Germline-derived CDR1 and CDR2 are LGHNA and YSLEER. V shed 4 bases and J shed 8 bases, with 12 bases lying between them. CDR3 length: 14 residues. CDR3 sequence: CASSLEGRDSPLHF. The CDR3 DNA is TGCGCCAGCAGCCTCGAGGGTCGGGATTCACCCCTCCACTTT.

This rearrangement joins TRBV2 to TRBJ2-2, with 9 bases identical to TRBD2. After removal of 8 bases from V and 7 bases from J, the junction contained 8 bases not matched to a gene. The CDR3 has 14 residues. From germline, CDR1 is SNHLY and CDR2 FYNNEI. The CDR3 coding sequence is TGTGCCAGCCGCCTCAGCGGGGGGTTCGGGGAGCTGTTTTTT. It specifies CASRLSGGFGELFF.

This clone came up a few times. The chain couples TRBV4-1 to TRBJ2-3; TRBD2 agrees at 10 bases. CDR3 length equals 16 residues. The germline gives CDR1 MGHRA, CDR2 YSYEKL. Unmatched junction bases numbered 3, after V lost 0 bases and J lost 3 bases. CDR3 protein: CASSQDKLAGTDTQYF. The CDR3 nucleotides read TGCGCCAGCAGCCAAGATAAACTAGCGGGGACAGATACGCAGTATTTT.

In its sample, this clone was seen a few times. The chain has TRBV6-6 and TRBJ1-5, with a weak D call TRBD1 (5 bases). The CDR3 runs 14 residues. Germline assignment: CDR1 MNHNY and CDR2 SVGAGI (reference sequence). Trimming took off 7 bases at V and 8 bases at J, with 18 bases between the two ends. The CDR3 protein is CASKKEGWGEPQHF. The DNA of the CDR3 is TGTGCCAGCAAAAAGGAGGGTTGGGGGGAGCCCCAGCATTTT.

The V gene is TRBV12-5, the J gene TRBJ1-1, with unresolved D. Per the germline V gene, CDR1 is LGHNT and CDR2 is FRNRAP. The CDR3 covers 14 residues. Trimming stripped 6 bases from V and 6 bases from J, with 17 bases between. CDR3 in amino acids: CASGPHEGRAEAFF. Here the CDR3 DNA reads TGTGCTAGTGGCCCCCACGAGGGTCGGGCTGAAGCTTTCTTT.

The chain uses TRBV6-1 and TRBJ2-5, with D possibly TRBD2 on 6 matching bases. The J call may be faulty, since TRBJ2-7 better matches the DNA end. The germline V gene has CDR1 MNHNS and CDR2 SASEGT. This CDR3 spans 15 amino acids. Written as DNA, the CDR3 is TGTGCCAGCACTTTACTACGGGGGATGGGCTACGAGCAGTACTTC. It specifies CASTLLRGMGYEQYF.

The chain uses TRBV5-4 and TRBJ2-7, with 10 bases matching TRBD1. The CDR3 runs to 15 residues. Germline V CDR1 and CDR2: SGHNT, YYREEE (reference sequence). After removal of 4 bases from V and 4 bases from J, the junction contained 8 bases not matched to a gene. As DNA, the CDR3 is TGTGCCAGCAGCACAAGGACAGGGGGGGTTTACGAGCAGTACTTC. This codes for CASSTRTGGVYEQYF. The entire variable domain, with the rest obtained from reference TRBV5-4 and TRBJ2-7, is as follows: ETGVTQSPTHLIKTRGQQVTLRCSSQSGHNTVSWYQQALGQGPQFIFQYYREEENGRGNFPPRFSGLQFPNYSSELNVNALELDDSALYLCASSTRTGGVYEQYFGPGTRLTVT.

V usage is TRBV27 and J usage is TRBJ1-5, with 7 bases that match TRBD1. The germline CDR1 and CDR2 sequences are MNHEY and SMNVEV (reference sequence). V lost 2 bases and J lost 5; bases outside the gene matches: 6. This CDR3 has 15 amino acids. The CDR3: CASSLRPGGDQPQHF. CDR3 sequence (DNA): TGTGCCAGCAGTTTACGTCCAGGGGGTGATCAGCCCCAGCATTTT.

This chain joins TRBV7-8 and TRBJ1-6; D gene unclear. Germline V gene sequence: CDR1 SGHVS, CDR2 FQNEAQ. The V end lost 4 bases, the J end lost 3 bases, and 16 bases lay between the germline ends. This CDR3 contains 17 residues. The DNA for the CDR3 is TGTGCCAGCAGCTCATCCTATACCTGGAGCTATAATTCACCCCTCCACTTT. It specifies CASSSSYTWSYNSPLHF.

The rearrangement uses TRBV2 and TRBJ1-2; D not resolved. V dropped 8 bases and J dropped 8 bases, with 18 bases sitting between them. Germline CDR1 reads SNHLY; CDR2 reads FYNNEI. This CDR3 has 13 residues. The CDR3 loop is CASCSGAGWGYTF. The CDR3 DNA follows: TGTGCCAGCTGTTCAGGCGCAGGCTGGGGCTACACCTTC.

The table lists this clone with a few counts. The chain is built from TRBV5-1 and TRBJ2-5; 12 bases fit TRBD2. In germline, CDR1 is SGHRS, CDR2 YFSETQ. V shed 4 bases and J 1 base; nucleotides not matched to a gene: 8. The length of the CDR3 is 17 residues. DNA of the CDR3: TGCGCCAGCAGCGCAACCTCTAGCGGGGGGGCCCAAGAGACCCAGTACTTC. Translated, it gives CASSATSSGGAQETQYF.

V usage is TRBV6-4 and J usage is TRBJ2-7; 8 nucleotides match TRBD2. The CDR3 has 13 amino acids. With V trimmed by 7 bases and J by 6 bases, 8 bases remained unmatched. CDR1 and CDR2 from the germline V gene are MRHNA and SNTAGT. The CDR3 nucleotides read TGTGCCAGCACCGGGGGGGAGTTGCGCGAGCAGTACTTC. The encoded protein is CASTGGELREQYF.

The chain is built from TRBV9 and TRBJ2-5; D may be TRBD1 (6 bases). The CDR3 runs 17 residues. The germline V and J ends were trimmed by 6 bases and 2 bases, with 23 bases remaining between them. Germline V gives CDR1 SGDLS, CDR2 YYNGEE. The CDR3 sequence is CASTAVRGWDQQETQYF. In nucleotides, the CDR3 is TGTGCCAGCACCGCCGTAAGGGGGTGGGACCAACAAGAGACCCAGTACTTC.

This clone has more than one count but fewer than ten. In DNA, the CDR3 is TGCGCCAGCAGCTCTAGTGACGGGAACACTGAAGCTTTCTTT. It specifies CASSSSDGNTEAFF. The chain recombines TRBV5-1 with TRBJ1-1; the D is unclear. Trimming removed 3 bases at V and 1 base at J, with 10 bases between. Germline CDR1 and CDR2: SGHRS and YFSETQ. The CDR3 is made up of 14 amino acids.

This chain uses TRBV7-6 with TRBJ1-1, with 7 positions matching TRBD1. The V gene's germline CDR1 is SGHVS and CDR2 FNYEAQ. After removal of 1 base from V and 2 bases from J, the junction contained 10 bases not matched to a gene. The CDR3 contains 17 residues. CDR3 amino acids: CASSLVPTGSSNTEAFF. As DNA, the CDR3 is TGTGCCAGCAGCTTAGTCCCGACAGGGAGCTCTAACACTGAAGCTTTCTTT. The full variable domain, its missing parts supplied by reference TRBV7-6 and TRBJ1-1, is GAGVSQSPRYKVTKRGQDVALRCDPISGHVSLYWYRQALGQGPEFLTYFNYEAQQDKSGLPNDRFSAERPEGSISTLTIQRTEQRDSAMYRCASSLVPTGSSNTEAFFGQGTRLTVV.

This clone has only one observation. The V and J genes are TRBV10-3 and TRBJ2-5, with TRBD1 as a possible D gene (6 bases). V lost 11 bases and J lost 2, with 15 bases in between. Germline loops: CDR1 ENHRY, CDR2 SYGVKD. The CDR3 is made up of 13 amino acids. The DNA of the CDR3 is TGTGCCTGCGGCAGGGGTTCTCAAGAGACCCAGTACTTC. This gives the protein CACGRGSQETQYF.

The V gene is TRBV4-1, the J gene TRBJ2-3; a weak D match, TRBD1 (6 bases). There are 15 residues in the CDR3. Between the trimmed V and J ends, which lost 1 base and 2 bases, there was a span of 10 bases. CDR1 MGHRA and CDR2 YSYEKL come from the germline V gene. CDR3: CASSQGTEYTDTQYF. The CDR3 coding sequence is TGCGCCAGCAGCCAAGGGACAGAATACACAGATACGCAGTATTTT.

J is TRBJ2-5 and V is TRBV4-1; TRBD2 matches at 8 bases. Germline CDR1 reads MGHRA; CDR2 reads YSYEKL. With 0 bases clipped from V and 5 bases from J, the junction kept 5 bases outside the gene matches. The CDR3 covers 15 residues. CDR3 DNA sequence: TGCGCCAGCAGCCAAGAGCAGCGGGAGAGGGAGACCCAGTACTTC. Translation: CASSQEQRERETQYF.

The genes are TRBV6-5 and TRBJ1-1, with unresolved D. The germline CDR1 and CDR2 sequences are MNHEY and SVGAGI. The V end lost 8 bases, the J end lost 0 bases, and 13 bases lay between the germline ends. The CDR3 consists of 14 residues. CDR3 loop: CASGGRSLNTEAFF. CDR3 sequence (DNA): TGTGCCAGCGGAGGCCGGTCCTTGAACACTGAAGCTTTCTTT.

The chain couples TRBV6-5 to TRBJ2-3; possible D gene TRBD1, 5 bases. Trimming shortened V by 0 bases and J by 5 bases, and 6 bases separated the two germline ends. Germline V gene sequence: CDR1 MNHEY, CDR2 SVGAGI. This CDR3 comprises 13 residues. The CDR3: CASSYSRGDTQYF. CDR3 bases: TGTGCCAGCAGTTACTCTAGGGGAGATACGCAGTATTTT.

This clone was seen only once. The V call is TRBV5-6, the J call TRBJ1-5; D remains ambiguous. Germline CDR1 reads SGHDT; CDR2 reads YYEEEE. The CDR3 spans 13 residues. V was cut by 4 bases and J by 3 bases, with 8 bases left in between. The CDR3 reads CASSPGVNQPQHF. The CDR3 nucleotides are TGTGCCAGCAGCCCCGGGGTCAATCAGCCCCAGCATTTT.

Worth noting for this clone: This same CDR3 is encoded by further DNA sequences in the sample. The V and J genes are TRBV7-6 and TRBJ2-7, with 7 bases identical to TRBD2. V lost 0 bases to trimming and J lost 4 bases; unmatched junction nucleotides: 6. From germline, CDR1 is SGHVS and CDR2 FNYEAQ. The CDR3 sequence is 15 residues long. CDR3 region: CASSLAGGQGYEQYF. DNA of the CDR3: TGTGCCAGCAGCTTAGCGGGAGGGCAAGGTTACGAGCAGTACTTC.

The rearrangement joins TRBV6-1 to TRBJ2-5, with D maybe TRBD1 (6 bases). The V end was cut by 7 bases, the J end by 5 bases, with 14 bases between. Germline CDR1 and CDR2: MNHNS and SASEGT. The CDR3 sequence is 13 residues long. The CDR3 coding sequence is TGTGCCAGCATACGGTACAGGGACGAGACCCAGTACTTC. It translates to CASIRYRDETQYF.

This clone turned up a few times. V and J are TRBV4-1 and TRBJ2-6; no clear D. V lost 3 bases to trimming and J lost 4 bases, with 7 bases between them. This CDR3 is built from 14 residues. Germline-derived CDR1 and CDR2 are MGHRA and YSYEKL. CDR3 coding DNA: TGCGCCAGCAGCCACCCCACAGGGGCCAACGTCCTGACTTTC. Protein product: CASSHPTGANVLTF.

The chain couples TRBV30 to TRBJ1-5; D call uncertain. CDR3 size: 15 residues. Germline CDR1 GTSNPN, CDR2 SVGIG (reference sequence). Trimming left V 0 bases short and J 0 bases short, with 9 bases between. CDR3 residues: CAWSVSGDSNQPQHF. The CDR3 nucleotides are TGTGCCTGGAGTGTTTCCGGGGATAGCAATCAGCCCCAGCATTTT.

Concerning this clone: Possible read error: a much larger clone is one base away. The rearrangement joins TRBV5-1 to TRBJ1-1, with TRBD1 matching over 7 bases. This CDR3 contains 13 residues. In germline, CDR1 is SGHRS, CDR2 YFSETQ. The DNA of the CDR3 is TGCGCCGGCAGACCACAGGGGAGCACTGAAGCTTTCTTT. It codes for CAGRPQGSTEAFF.

A few counts support this clone. CDR3 in DNA: TGCGCCAGCAGTAGCGGGACTTCACCCCTCCACTTT. It translates to CASSSGTSPLHF. The chain joins TRBV10-1 to TRBJ1-6; tentative D call: TRBD1 (5 bases). Germline V gene lookup returns CDR1 WNHNN and CDR2 SYGVQD (reference sequence). Trimming shortened V by 5 bases and J by 9 bases, and 8 bases separated the two germline ends. The CDR3 runs 12 residues.

The chain has TRBV2 and TRBJ2-5; TRBD1 agrees at 7 bases. The V segment lost 2 bases and the J segment 4 bases; nucleotides outside the gene matches: 7. CDR1 is SNHLY, CDR2 FYNNEI, per germline. The CDR3 totals 15 residues. The CDR3 loop reads CASSESTGLGETQYF. The CDR3 region has the DNA TGTGCCAGCAGTGAATCGACAGGGCTGGGAGAGACCCAGTACTTC.